These T cell receptor beta chains were read from a single sample in a study of T cells after yellow fever vaccination. TCRdb called the 5' RACE reads again in MiXCR, with one record for every CDR3 protein. The repertoire has roughly 260,000 distinct CDR3 sequences, under 15% of them found once; the top ten carry approximately 0.49%. The sequencing used CD4+ T cells sorted from PBMCs, collected 45 days after the yellow fever booster vaccination. These receptor sequences come from a man aged 30 to 39 who received the YFV17D yellow fever vaccine. Both conserved end residues are part of each CDR3. The order of the fields is clone size, V gene, J gene, D gene, CDR3 DNA, CDR3 protein. D genes are given only for firm matches. Size is stated for part of the rows, as once, few or many counts, or as a class when the clone is expanded.

many	TRBV20-1	TRBJ2-5	-	TGCAGTGCCTACAGGATCCAACAAGAGACCCAGTACTTC	CSAYRIQQETQYF
few	TRBV7-3	TRBJ2-7	TRBD1	TGTGCCAGCAGCTTAGCAGGACAGGCCCACGAGCAGTACTTC	CASSLAGQAHEQYF
few	TRBV6-2/TRBV6-3	TRBJ2-5	-	TGTGCCAGCAGTTCGAGGTGGGAGGAGACCCAGTACTTC	CASSSRWEETQYF
-	TRBV18	TRBJ2-1	TRBD2	TGTGCCAGCTCACCACGAGCGGGAGTGTACAATGAGCAGTTCTTC	CASSPRAGVYNEQFF
few	TRBV7-2	TRBJ2-2	TRBD1	TGTGCCAGCAGCTGGGACAGGCCCGGGGAGCTGTTTTTT	CASSWDRPGELFF
few	TRBV11-2	TRBJ2-4	-	TGTGCCAGCAGCTTGGGTCCTCTAGTGCGGTCTGCCAAAAACATTCAGTACTTC	CASSLGPLVRSAKNIQYF
few	TRBV20-1	TRBJ2-5	-	TGCAGTGCTTGGAGGACAGCAGAAGAGACCCAGTACTTC	CSAWRTAEETQYF
-	TRBV20-1	TRBJ2-1	TRBD2	TGCAGTGCTAGAGCAGCGGGAGGCCGCAATGAGCAGTTCTTC	CSARAAGGRNEQFF
-	TRBV20-1	TRBJ2-1	TRBD2	TGCAGTGCTCCTATAACTAGCGGGATTTCGGATGAGCAGTTCTTC	CSAPITSGISDEQFF
-	TRBV11-2	TRBJ2-3	-	TGTGCCAGCAGCCAGGGGCAGGGCGGCGCGACGTTCACAGATACGCAGTATTTT	CASSQGQGGATFTDTQYF
many	TRBV7-2	TRBJ2-1	TRBD2	TGTGCCAGCAGCCAGGGGACTAGCGGGATCTATGAGCAGTTCTTC	CASSQGTSGIYEQFF
-	TRBV20-1	TRBJ2-5	TRBD2	TGCAGTGCAACCGGGACTAGCGGGAACGGCCAAGAGACCCAGTACTTC	CSATGTSGNGQETQYF
-	TRBV20-1	TRBJ1-3	TRBD1	TGCAGTGCTATCAGGGGGGGTGGAAACACCATATATTTT	CSAIRGGGNTIYF
many	TRBV12-3/TRBV12-4	TRBJ1-5	-	TGTGCCAGCAGCAATCAGGAAGCGGCCCAGCATTTT	CASSNQEAAQHF
few	TRBV6-1	TRBJ2-4	TRBD1	TGTGCCAGCAGTGTCCCCGGGACAGGGGGTCAATTCCTAGCCAAAAACATTCAGTACTTC	CASSVPGTGGQFLAKNIQYF
-	TRBV15	TRBJ2-1	TRBD2	TGTGCCACCAGCAGGTCTGCCTCTAGACTAGCGGGAGTGTCCTACAATGAGCAGTTCTTC	CATSRSASRLAGVSYNEQFF